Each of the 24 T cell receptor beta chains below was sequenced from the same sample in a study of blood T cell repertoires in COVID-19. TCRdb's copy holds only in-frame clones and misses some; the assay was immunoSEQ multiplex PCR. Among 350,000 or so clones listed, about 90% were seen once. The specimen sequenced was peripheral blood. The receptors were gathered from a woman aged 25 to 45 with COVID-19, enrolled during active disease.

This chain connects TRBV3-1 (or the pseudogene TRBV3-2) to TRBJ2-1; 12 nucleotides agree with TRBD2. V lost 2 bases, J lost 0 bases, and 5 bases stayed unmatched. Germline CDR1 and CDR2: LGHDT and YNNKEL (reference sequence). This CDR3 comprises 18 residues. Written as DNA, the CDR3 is TGTGCCAGCAGCCAAACTAGCGGGAGGCCCATCTCCTACAATGAGCAGTTCTTC. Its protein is CASSQTSGRPISYNEQFF.

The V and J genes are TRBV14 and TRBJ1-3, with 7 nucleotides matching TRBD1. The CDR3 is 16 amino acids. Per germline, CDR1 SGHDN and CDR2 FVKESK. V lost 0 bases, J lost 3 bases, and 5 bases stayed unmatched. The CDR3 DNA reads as TGTGCCAGCAGCCAAGATTACACAGGGGATGGAAACACCATATATTTT. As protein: CASSQDYTGDGNTIYF.

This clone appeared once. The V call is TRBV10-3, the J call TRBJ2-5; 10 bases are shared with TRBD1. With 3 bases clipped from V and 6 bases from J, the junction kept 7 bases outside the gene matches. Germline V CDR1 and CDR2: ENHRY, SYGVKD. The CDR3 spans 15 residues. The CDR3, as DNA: TGTGCCATCAGTGATTTGACAGGGGGCATGAAGACCCAGTACTTC. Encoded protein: CAISDLTGGMKTQYF.

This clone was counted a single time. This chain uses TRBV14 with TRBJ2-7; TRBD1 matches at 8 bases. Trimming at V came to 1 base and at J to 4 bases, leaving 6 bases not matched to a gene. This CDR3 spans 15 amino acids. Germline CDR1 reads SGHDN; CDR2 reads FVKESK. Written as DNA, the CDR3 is TGTGCCAGCAGCCAAGGCAGGGGGCGCTTATACGAGCAGTACTTC. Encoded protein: CASSQGRGRLYEQYF.

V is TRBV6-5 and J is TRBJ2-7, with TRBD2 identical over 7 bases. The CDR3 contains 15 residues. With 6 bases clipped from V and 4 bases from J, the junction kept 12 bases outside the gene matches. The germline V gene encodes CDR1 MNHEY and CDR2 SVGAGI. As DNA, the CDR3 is TGTGCCAGCAGGCGTTGGCCTAGCGGACAATACGAGCAGTACTTC. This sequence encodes CASRRWPSGQYEQYF.

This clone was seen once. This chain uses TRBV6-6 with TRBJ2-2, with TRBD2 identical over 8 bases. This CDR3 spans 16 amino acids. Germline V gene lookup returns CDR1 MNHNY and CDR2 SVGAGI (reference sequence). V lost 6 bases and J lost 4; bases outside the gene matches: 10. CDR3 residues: CASSPLAGKVTGELFF. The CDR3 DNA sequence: TGTGCCAGCAGCCCCTTAGCGGGAAAGGTCACCGGGGAGCTGTTTTTT.

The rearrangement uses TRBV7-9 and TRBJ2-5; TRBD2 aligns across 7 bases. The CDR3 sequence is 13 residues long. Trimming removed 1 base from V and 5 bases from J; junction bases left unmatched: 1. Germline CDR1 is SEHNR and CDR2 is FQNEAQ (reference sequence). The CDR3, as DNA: TGTGCCAGCAGCTTAGTCGGGGGGGAGACCCAGTACTTC. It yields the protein CASSLVGGETQYF. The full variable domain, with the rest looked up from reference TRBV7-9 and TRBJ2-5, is DTGVSQNPRHKITKRGQNVTFRCDPISEHNRLYWYRQTLGQGPEFLTYFQNEAQLEKSRLLSDRFSAERPKGSFSTLEIQRTEQGDSAMYLCASSLVGGETQYFGPGTRLLVL.

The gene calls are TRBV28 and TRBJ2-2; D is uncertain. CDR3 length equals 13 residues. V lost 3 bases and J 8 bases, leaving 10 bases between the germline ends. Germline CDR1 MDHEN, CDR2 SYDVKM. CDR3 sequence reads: CASSFSLTGELFF. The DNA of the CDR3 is TGTGCCAGCAGTTTTTCCCTAACGGGGGAGCTGTTTTTT.

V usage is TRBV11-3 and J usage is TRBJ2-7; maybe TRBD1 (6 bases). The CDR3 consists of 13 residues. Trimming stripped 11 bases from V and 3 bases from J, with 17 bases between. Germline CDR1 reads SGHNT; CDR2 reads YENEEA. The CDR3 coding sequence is TGTGCCGGGGTAAACAGGGCATTCTACGAGCAGTACTTC. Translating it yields CAGVNRAFYEQYF.

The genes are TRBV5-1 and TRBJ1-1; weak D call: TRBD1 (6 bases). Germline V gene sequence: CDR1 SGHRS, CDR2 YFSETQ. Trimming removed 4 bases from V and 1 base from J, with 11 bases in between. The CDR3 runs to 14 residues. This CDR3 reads CASSPGTKNTEAFF. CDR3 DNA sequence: TGCGCCAGCAGCCCCGGGACAAAGAACACTGAAGCTTTCTTT.

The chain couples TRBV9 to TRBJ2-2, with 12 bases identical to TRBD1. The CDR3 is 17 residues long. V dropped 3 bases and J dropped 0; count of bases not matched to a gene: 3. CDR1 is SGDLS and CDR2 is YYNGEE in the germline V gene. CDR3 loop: CASSGGTGGANTGELFF. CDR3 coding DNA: TGTGCCAGCAGCGGTGGGACAGGGGGCGCGAACACCGGGGAGCTGTTTTTT. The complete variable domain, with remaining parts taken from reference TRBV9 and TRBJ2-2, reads DSGVTQTPKHLITATGQRVTLRCSPRSGDLSVYWYQQSLDQGLQFLIQYYNGEERAKGNILERFSAQQFPDLHSELNLSSLELGDSALYFCASSGGTGGANTGELFFGEGSRLTVL.

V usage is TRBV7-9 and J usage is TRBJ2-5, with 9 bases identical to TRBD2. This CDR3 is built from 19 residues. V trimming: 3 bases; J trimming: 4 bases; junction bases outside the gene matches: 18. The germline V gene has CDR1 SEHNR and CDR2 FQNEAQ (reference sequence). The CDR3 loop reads CASSFRQTLRTSAIETQYF. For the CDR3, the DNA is TGTGCCAGCAGCTTCCGACAGACATTGAGGACTAGCGCTATAGAGACCCAGTACTTC.

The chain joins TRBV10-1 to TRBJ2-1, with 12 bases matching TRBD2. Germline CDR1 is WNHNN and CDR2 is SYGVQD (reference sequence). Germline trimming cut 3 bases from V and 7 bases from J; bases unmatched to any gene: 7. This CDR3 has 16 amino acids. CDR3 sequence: CASSDTGLAGFNEQFF. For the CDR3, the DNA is TGCGCCAGCAGTGACACGGGACTAGCGGGTTTTAATGAGCAGTTCTTC.

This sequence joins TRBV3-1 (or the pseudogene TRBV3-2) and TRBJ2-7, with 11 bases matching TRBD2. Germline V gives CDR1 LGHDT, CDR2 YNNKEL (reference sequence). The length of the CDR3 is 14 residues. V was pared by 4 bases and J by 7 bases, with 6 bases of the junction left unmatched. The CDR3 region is CASSLRLAGYEQYF. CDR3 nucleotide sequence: TGTGCCAGCAGCCTCCGACTAGCGGGATATGAGCAGTACTTC.

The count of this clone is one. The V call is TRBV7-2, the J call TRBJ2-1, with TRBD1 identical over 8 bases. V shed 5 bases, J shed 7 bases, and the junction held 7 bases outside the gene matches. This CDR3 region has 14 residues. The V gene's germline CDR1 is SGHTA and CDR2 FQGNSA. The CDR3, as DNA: TGTGCCAGCAGCCAGGGGGCAGGGATTAATGAGCAGTTCTTC. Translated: CASSQGAGINEQFF.

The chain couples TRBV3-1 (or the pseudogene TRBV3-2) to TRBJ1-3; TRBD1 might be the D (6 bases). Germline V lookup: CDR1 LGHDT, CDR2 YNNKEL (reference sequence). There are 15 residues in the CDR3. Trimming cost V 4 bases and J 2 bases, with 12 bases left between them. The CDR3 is CASSRFRQAGNTIYF. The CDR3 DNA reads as TGTGCCAGCAGCCGTTTCCGACAGGCTGGAAACACCATATATTTT.

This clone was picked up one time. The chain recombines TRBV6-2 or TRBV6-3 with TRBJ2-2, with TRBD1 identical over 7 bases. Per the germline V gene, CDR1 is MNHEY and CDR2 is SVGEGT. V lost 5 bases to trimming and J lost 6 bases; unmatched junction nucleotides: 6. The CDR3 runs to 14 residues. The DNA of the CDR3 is TGTGCCAGCAGTATCGACAGGGACGCCGGGGAGCTGTTTTTT. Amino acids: CASSIDRDAGELFF.

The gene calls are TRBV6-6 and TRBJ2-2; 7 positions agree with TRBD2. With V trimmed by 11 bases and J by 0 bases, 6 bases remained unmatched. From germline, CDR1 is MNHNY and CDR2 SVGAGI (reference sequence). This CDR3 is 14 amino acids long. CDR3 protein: CAGRAASNTGELFF. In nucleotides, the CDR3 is TGTGCCGGGAGGGCAGCCTCGAACACCGGGGAGCTGTTTTTT.

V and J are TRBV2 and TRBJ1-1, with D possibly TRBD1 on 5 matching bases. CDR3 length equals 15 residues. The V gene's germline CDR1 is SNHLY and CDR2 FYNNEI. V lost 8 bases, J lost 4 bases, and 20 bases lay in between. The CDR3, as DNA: TGTGCCAGCGATTGGGGGAGCCCGGGGGGCACTGAAGCTTTCTTT. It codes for CASDWGSPGGTEAFF.

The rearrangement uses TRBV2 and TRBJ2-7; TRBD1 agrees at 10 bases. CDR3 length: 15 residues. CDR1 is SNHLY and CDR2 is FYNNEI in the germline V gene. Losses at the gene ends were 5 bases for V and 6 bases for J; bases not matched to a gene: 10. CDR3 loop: CASSIRDRGNSEQYF. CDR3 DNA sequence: TGTGCCAGCAGTATCCGGGACAGGGGAAATAGCGAGCAGTACTTC.

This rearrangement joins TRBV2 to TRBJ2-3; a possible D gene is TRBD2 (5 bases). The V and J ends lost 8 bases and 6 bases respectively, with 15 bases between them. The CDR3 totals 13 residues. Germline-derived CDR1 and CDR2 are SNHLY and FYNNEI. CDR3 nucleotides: TGTGCCAGCGAATGGGGAGCATCGGATACGCAGTATTTT. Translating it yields CASEWGASDTQYF. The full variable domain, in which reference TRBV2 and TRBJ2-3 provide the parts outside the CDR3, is EPEVTQTPSHQVTQMGQEVILRCVPISNHLYFYWYRQILGQKVEFLVSFYNNEISEKSEIFDDQFSVERPDGSNFTLKIRSTKLEDSAMYFCASEWGASDTQYFGPGTRLTVL.

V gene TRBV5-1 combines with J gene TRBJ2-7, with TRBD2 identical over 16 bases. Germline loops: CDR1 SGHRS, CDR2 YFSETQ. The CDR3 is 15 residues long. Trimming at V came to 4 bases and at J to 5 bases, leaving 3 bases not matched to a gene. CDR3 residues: CASSPGLAGGNEQYF. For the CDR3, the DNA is TGCGCCAGCAGCCCGGGACTAGCGGGAGGGAACGAGCAGTACTTC.

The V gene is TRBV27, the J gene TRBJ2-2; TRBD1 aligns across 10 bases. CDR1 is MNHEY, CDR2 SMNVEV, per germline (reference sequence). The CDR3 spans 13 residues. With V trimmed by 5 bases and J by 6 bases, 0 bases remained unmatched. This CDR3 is CASSGTGAGELFF. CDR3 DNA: TGTGCCAGCAGTGGGACAGGGGCCGGGGAGCTGTTTTTT.

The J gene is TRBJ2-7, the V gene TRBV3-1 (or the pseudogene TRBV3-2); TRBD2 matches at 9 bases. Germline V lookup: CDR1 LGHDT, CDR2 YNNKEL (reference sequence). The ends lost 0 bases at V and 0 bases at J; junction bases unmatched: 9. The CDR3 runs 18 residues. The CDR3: CASSQELTSGPSSYEQYF. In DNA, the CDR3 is TGTGCCAGCAGCCAAGAATTAACTAGCGGGCCGAGCTCCTACGAGCAGTACTTC.